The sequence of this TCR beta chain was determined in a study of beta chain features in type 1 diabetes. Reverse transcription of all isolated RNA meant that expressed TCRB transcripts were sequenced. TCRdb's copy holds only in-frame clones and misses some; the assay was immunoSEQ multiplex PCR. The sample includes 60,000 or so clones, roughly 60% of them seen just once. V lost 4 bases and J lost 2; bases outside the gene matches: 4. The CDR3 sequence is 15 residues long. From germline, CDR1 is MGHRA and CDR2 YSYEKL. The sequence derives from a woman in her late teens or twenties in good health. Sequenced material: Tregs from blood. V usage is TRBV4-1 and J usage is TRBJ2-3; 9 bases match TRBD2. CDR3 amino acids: CASSLGLAPTDTQYF. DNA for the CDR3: TGCGCCAGCAGCCTGGGACTAGCTCCCACAGATACGCAGTATTTT.